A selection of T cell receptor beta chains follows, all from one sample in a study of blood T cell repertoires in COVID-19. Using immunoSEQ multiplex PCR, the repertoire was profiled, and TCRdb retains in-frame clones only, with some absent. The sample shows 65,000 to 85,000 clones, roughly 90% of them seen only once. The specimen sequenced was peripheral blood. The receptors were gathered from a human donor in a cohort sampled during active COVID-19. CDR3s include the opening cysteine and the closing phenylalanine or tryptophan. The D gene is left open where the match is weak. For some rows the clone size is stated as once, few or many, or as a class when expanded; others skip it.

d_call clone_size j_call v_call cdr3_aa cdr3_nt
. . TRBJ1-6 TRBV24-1 CATIAQQSSYNSPLHF TGTGCCACAATCGCACAACAGAGCTCCTATAATTCACCCCTCCACTTT
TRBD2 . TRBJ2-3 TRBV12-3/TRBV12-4 CASSFSGGGCYF TGTGCCAGCAGTTTTTCGGGCGGGGGGTGCTATTTT
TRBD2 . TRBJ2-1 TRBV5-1 CASSPIAGGSYNEQFF TGCGCCAGCAGCCCAATAGCGGGGGGCTCCTACAATGAGCAGTTCTTC
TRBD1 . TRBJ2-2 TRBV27 CASSSVTGSNTGELFF TGTGCCAGCAGTTCAGTGACAGGGTCGAACACCGGGGAGCTGTTTTTT
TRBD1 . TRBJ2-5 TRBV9 CASSPETGRETQYF TGTGCCAGCAGCCCCGAGACAGGGCGGGAGACCCAGTACTTC
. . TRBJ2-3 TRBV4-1 CASSPLPLPTTDTQYF TGCGCCAGCAGCCCGCTCCCTCTTCCCACAACAGATACGCAGTATTTT
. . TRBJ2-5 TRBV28 CASSLFAGQETQYF TGTGCCAGCAGTTTATTTGCGGGGCAAGAGACCCAGTACTTC
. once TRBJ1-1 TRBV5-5 CASSLTSQPGDTEAFF TGTGCCAGCAGCCTCACCTCCCAACCGGGGGACACTGAAGCTTTCTTT
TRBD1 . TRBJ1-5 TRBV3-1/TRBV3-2 CASSHGQGNRPQHF TGTGCCAGCAGCCACGGACAGGGGAATCGGCCCCAGCATTTT
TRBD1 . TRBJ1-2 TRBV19 CASSRETGNYGYTF TGTGCCAGTAGTAGAGAGACAGGGAACTATGGCTACACCTTC
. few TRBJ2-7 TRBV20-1 CSASSGSVLGEQYF TGCAGTGCTAGTTCAGGTTCCGTTTTGGGCGAGCAGTACTTC
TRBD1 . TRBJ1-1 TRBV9 CASSVSPGGWNTEAFF TGTGCCAGCAGCGTTAGCCCAGGGGGCTGGAACACTGAAGCTTTCTTT
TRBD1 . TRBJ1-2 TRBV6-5 CASSRQGILNYGYTF TGTGCCAGCAGCCGACAGGGTATTCTCAACTATGGCTACACCTTC
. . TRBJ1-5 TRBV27 CASSLGGGRVQPQHF TGTGCCAGCAGTTTAGGTGGGGGGAGGGTCCAGCCCCAGCATTTT
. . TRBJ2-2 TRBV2 CASSDRGRNTGELFF TGTGCCAGCAGTGACAGGGGTCGGAACACCGGGGAGCTGTTTTTT
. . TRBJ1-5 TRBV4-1 CASKGQEGNQPQHF TGCGCCAGCAAGGGCCAGGAGGGCAATCAGCCCCAGCATTTT
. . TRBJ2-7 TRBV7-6 CASSLDRGHFYEQYF TGTGCCAGCAGCTTAGATCGGGGACACTTCTACGAGCAGTACTTC
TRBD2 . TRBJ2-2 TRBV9 CASSGGLAGVTGELFF TGTGCCAGCAGCGGGGGACTAGCGGGGGTAACCGGGGAGCTGTTTTTT
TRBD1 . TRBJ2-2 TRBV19 CASSMGTGAIPGELFF TGTGCCAGTAGTATGGGGACAGGGGCGATTCCCGGGGAGCTGTTTTTT
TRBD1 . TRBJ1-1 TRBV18 CASSPTRTGGIMGAEAFF TGTGCCAGCTCACCAACCAGGACAGGAGGGATAATGGGTGCTGAAGCTTTCTTT
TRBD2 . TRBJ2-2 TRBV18 CASSAGTSDTGELFF TGTGCCAGCTCAGCCGGGACTAGCGACACCGGGGAGCTGTTTTTT
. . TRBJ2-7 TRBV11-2 CASSSGGLGPEQYF TGTGCCAGCAGCTCGGGGGGCTTAGGGCCCGAGCAGTACTTC
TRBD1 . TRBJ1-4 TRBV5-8 CASSLGDRDANKLFF TGTGCCAGCAGCTTGGGGGACAGGGACGCCAACAAACTGTTTTTT
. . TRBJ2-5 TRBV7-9 CASSLTVWETQYF TGTGCCAGCAGCCTGACTGTCTGGGAGACCCAGTACTTC
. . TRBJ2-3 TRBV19 CASSMYSGTSTDTQYF TGTGCCAGTAGTATGTATAGCGGCACTAGCACAGATACGCAGTATTTT
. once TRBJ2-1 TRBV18 CASSPPGGGGYSSYNEQFF TGTGCCAGCTCACCACCGGGGGGCGGGGGATATAGCTCCTACAATGAGCAGTTCTTC
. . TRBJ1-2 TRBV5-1 CASSLDLSTGGNGYTF TGCGCCAGCAGCTTGGATCTTTCCACGGGGGGAAATGGCTACACCTTC
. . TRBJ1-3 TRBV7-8 CASSFRDSGNTIYF TGTGCCAGCAGCTTCAGGGACTCTGGAAACACCATATATTTT
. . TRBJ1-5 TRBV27 CASSLAVNQPQHF TGTGCCAGCAGTTTAGCAGTCAATCAGCCCCAGCATTTT
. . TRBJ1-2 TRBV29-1 CSVGQNYGYTF TGCAGCGTTGGACAGAACTATGGCTACACCTTC
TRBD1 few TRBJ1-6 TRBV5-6 CASSHKGTGRGNSPLHF TGTGCCAGCAGCCATAAAGGGACAGGGCGGGGAAATTCACCCCTCCACTTT
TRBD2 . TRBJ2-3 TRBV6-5 CASGWTSAIDTQYF TGTGCCAGTGGGTGGACTAGCGCGATAGATACGCAGTATTTT
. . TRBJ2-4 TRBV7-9 CASSASTGSKNIQYF TGTGCCAGCAGCGCCTCCACAGGGAGCAAAAACATTCAGTACTTC
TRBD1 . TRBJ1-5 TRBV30 CAWSSGTGYFQPQHF TGTGCCTGGAGTTCCGGGACAGGGTATTTTCAGCCCCAGCATTTT
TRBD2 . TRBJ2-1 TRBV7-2 CASSPGLAGGDEQFF TGTGCCAGCAGCCCGGGACTAGCGGGGGGGGATGAGCAGTTCTTC
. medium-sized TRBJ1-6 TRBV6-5 CASSYSGAPLHF TGTGCCAGCAGTTACTCCGGGGCACCCCTCCACTTT
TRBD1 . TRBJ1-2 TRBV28 CASSWTGSNYGYTF TGTGCCAGCAGTTGGACAGGGTCTAACTATGGCTACACCTTC
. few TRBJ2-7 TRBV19 CATSGVVSDEQYF TGTGCCACCTCGGGGGTAGTCTCGGACGAGCAGTACTTC
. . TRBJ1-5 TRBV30 CAWSRQDNQPQHF TGTGCCTGGAGTCGGCAGGACAATCAGCCCCAGCATTTT
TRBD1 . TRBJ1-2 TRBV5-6 CASSLRGPGTERYGYTF TGTGCCAGCAGCCTCAGGGGGCCGGGGACAGAGCGCTATGGCTACACCTTC
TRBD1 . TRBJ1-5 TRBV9 CASTLGTGQNQPQHF TGTGCCAGCACCCTCGGGACAGGACAAAATCAGCCCCAGCATTTT
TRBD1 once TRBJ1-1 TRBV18 CASSPIPGQGKGLSEAFF TGTGCCAGCTCACCTATTCCGGGACAGGGGAAGGGGTTGTCCGAAGCTTTCTTT
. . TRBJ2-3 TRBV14 CASSLKRDTQYF TGTGCCAGCAGCCTGAAGAGAGATACGCAGTATTTT
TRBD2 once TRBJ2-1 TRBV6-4 CASSDGTSGSWSEQFF TGTGCCAGCAGTGATGGGACTAGCGGGAGTTGGAGCGAGCAGTTCTTC
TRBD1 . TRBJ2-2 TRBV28 CASSLNLSGTGSFPGELFF TGTGCCAGCAGTCTTAATCTTAGTGGGACAGGGTCTTTTCCCGGGGAGCTGTTTTTT
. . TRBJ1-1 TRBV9 CASSVGEIKNTEAFF TGTGCCAGCAGCGTAGGGGAGATCAAGAACACTGAAGCTTTCTTT
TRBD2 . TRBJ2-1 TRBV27 CASTDVSGGAYNEQFF TGTGCCAGCACCGACGTCAGCGGGGGGGCCTACAATGAGCAGTTCTTC
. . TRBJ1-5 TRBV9 CASGSGDLPQHF TGTGCCAGCGGGTCGGGTGACCTGCCCCAGCATTTT
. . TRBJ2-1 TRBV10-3 CAISSGQYTEQFF TGTGCCATCAGCTCCGGACAGTATACTGAGCAGTTCTTC
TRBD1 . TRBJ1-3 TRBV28 CASSSTGGPGNTIYF TGTGCCAGCAGCTCGACAGGGGGCCCTGGAAACACCATATATTTT
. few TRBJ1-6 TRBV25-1 CASRTPGDGAPLHF TGTGCCAGCCGGACCCCAGGGGATGGAGCACCCCTCCACTTT
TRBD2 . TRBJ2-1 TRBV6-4 CASSEVTSGRFNEQFF TGTGCCAGCAGTGAGGTTACTAGCGGGAGGTTCAATGAGCAGTTCTTC
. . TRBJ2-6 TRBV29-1 CSVLQFSGANVLTF TGCAGCGTCCTACAGTTCTCTGGGGCCAACGTCCTGACTTTC
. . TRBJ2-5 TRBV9 CASSVDSQETQYF TGTGCCAGCAGCGTGGACTCTCAAGAGACCCAGTACTTC
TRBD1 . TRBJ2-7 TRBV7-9 CASSSSVETGGYEQYF TGTGCCAGCAGCTCCTCGGTTGAGACAGGGGGCTACGAGCAGTACTTC
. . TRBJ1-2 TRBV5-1 CASSSTGHGVSGYTF TGCGCCAGCAGCTCTACAGGGCACGGGGTGAGTGGCTACACCTTC
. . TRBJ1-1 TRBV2 CASSGAGGSYEAFF TGTGCCAGCAGCGGGGCTGGGGGGAGCTATGAAGCTTTCTTT